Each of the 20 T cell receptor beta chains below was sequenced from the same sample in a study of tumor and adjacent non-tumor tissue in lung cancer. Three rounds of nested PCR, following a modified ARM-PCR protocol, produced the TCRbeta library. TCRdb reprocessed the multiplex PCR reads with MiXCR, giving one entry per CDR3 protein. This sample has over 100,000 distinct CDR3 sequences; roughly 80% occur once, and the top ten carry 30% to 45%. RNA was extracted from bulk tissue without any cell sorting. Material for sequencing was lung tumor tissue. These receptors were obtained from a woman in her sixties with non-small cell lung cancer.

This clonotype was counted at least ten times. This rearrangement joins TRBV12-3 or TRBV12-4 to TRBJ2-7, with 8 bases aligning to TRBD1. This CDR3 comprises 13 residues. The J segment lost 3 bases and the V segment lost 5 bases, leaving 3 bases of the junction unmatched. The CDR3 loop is CASSPGTGYEQYF. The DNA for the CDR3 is TGTGCCAGCAGTCCCGGGACAGGCTACGAGCAGTACTTC.

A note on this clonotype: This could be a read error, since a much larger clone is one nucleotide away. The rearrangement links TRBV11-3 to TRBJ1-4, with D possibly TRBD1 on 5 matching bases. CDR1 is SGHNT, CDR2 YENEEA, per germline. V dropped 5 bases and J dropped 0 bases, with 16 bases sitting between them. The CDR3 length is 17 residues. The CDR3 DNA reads TGTGCCAGCAGCCTTGACAGCCTAGATACAACTAATGAAAAACTGTTTTTT. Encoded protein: CASSLDSLDTTNEKLFF. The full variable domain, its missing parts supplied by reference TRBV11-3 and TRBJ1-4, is EAGVVQSPRYKIIEKKQPVAFWCNPISGHNTLYWYLQNLGQGPELLIRYENEEAVDDSQLPKDRFSAERLKGVDSTLKIQPAELGDSAVYLCASSLDSLDTTNEKLFFGSGTQLSVL.

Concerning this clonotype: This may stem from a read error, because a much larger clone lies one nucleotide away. The DNA for the CDR3 is TGTGCCAGCAGTGGACGAACAAAAGTTGACTACAATGAGCAGTTCTTC. Protein: CASSGRTKVDYNEQFF. This rearrangement joins TRBV6-1 to TRBJ2-1; no definite D call. The CDR3 length is 16 residues. The V end lost 4 bases, the J end lost 3 bases, and 16 bases lay between the germline ends. Looked up from germline, CDR1 is MNHNS and CDR2 is SASEGT.

CDR3 sequence reads: CSARDRGVIYDYTF. In nucleotides, the CDR3 is TGCAGTGCTAGAGATCGTGGGGTAATCTATGACTATACCTTC. This chain connects TRBV20-1 to TRBJ1-2; the D is unclear. Germline V CDR1 and CDR2: DFQATT, SNEGSKA (reference sequence). V dropped 0 bases and J dropped 14 bases, with 22 bases sitting between them. This CDR3 region has 14 residues.

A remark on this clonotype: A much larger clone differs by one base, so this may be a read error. The CDR3 sequence: CASSHTVNTQYF. For the CDR3, the DNA is TGTGCCAGCAGCCATACAGTAAATACGCAGTATTTT. The rearrangement uses TRBV6-1 and TRBJ2-3; no firm D call. CDR1 and CDR2 (germline): MNHNS, SASEGT. Between the trimmed V and J ends, which lost 6 bases and 7 bases, there was a span of 11 bases. This CDR3 has 12 residues.

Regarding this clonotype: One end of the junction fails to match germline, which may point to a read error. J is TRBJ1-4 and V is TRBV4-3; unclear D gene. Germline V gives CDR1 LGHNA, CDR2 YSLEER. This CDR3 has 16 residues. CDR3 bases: TGCGCCAGCAGCCAATGCCGAGGAAGGGTGAATGATAAACTGTTTTTT. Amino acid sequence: CASSQCRGRVNDKLFF.

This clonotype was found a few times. CDR3 DNA: TGTGCCAGCGGGCAGATCTATGGCTACACCTTC. Protein product: CASGQIYGYTF. This chain links TRBV28 with TRBJ1-2; D unclear. Germline loops: CDR1 MDHEN, CDR2 SYDVKM. The CDR3 covers 11 residues. The germline V and J ends were trimmed by 8 bases and 4 bases, with 8 bases remaining between them.

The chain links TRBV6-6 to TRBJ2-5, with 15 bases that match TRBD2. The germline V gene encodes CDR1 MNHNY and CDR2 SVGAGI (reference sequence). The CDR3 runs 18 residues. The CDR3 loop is CDIRGGTSGGRYQETQYF. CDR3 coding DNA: TGTGATATCAGGGGTGGGACTAGCGGGGGGAGGTACCAAGAGACCCAGTACTTC.

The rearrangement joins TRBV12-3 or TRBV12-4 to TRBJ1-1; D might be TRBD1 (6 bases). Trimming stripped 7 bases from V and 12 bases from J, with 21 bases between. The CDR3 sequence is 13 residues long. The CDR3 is CASMVRGGPATFF. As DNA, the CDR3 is TGTGCCAGCATGGTCCGCGGGGGGCCAGCAACTTTCTTT.

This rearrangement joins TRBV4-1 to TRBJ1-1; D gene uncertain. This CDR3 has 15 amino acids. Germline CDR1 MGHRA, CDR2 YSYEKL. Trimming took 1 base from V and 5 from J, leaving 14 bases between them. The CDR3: CASSQGAWGATEAFF. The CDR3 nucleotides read TGCGCCAGCAGCCAAGGGGCATGGGGAGCTACTGAAGCTTTCTTT.

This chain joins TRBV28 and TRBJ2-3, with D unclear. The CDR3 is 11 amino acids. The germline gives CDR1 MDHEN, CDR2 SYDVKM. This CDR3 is CVSNTEDTQYF. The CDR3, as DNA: TGTGTCAGTAACACAGAAGATACGCAGTATTTT.

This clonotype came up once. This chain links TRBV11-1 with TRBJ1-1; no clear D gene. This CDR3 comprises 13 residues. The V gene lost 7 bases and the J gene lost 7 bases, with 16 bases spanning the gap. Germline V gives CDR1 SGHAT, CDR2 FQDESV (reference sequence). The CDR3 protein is CASISNFSGEAFF. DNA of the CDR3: TGTGCCAGCATCTCTAATTTCAGTGGTGAAGCTTTCTTT.

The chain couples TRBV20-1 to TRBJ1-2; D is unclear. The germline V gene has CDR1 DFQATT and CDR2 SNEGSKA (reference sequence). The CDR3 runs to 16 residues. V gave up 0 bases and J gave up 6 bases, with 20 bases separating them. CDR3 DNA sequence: TGCAGTGCTAGAGATACTCAGAATAGAGAAGTGAATGGCTACACCTTC. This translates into CSARDTQNREVNGYTF.

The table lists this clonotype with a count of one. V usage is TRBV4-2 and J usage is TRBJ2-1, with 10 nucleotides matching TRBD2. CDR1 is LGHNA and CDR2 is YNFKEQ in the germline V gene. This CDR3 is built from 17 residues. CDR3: CTNSQDRASGGLNEQFF. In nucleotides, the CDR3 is TGTACCAATAGCCAAGATCGGGCTAGCGGGGGCCTAAATGAGCAGTTCTTC.

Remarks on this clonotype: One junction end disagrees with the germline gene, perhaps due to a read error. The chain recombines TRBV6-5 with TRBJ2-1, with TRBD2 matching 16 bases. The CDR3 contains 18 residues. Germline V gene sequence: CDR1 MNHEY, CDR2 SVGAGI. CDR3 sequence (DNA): TGTGCTAGCAGTTACTCCGGGACTAGCGGGAGGGTCGTCAATGAGCAGTTCTTC. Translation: CASSYSGTSGRVVNEQFF.

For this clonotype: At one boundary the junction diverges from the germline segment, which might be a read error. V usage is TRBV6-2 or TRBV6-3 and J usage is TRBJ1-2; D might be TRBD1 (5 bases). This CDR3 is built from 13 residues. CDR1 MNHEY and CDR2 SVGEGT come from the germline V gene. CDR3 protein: CASSLLGHHGYTF. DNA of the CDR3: TGTGCCAGCAGCCTCCTTGGACACCATGGCTACACCTTT.

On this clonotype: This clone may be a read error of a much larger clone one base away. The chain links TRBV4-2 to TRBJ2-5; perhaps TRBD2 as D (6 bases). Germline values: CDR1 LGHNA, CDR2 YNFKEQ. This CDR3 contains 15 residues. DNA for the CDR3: TGTCCCAGCAGCCAAGTGTCCGGGGGTTGGGAGACCCAGTACTTC. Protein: CPSSQVSGGWETQYF.

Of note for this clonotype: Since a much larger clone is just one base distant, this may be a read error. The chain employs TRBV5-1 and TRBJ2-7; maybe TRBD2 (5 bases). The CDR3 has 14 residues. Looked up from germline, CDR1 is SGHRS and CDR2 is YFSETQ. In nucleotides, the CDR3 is TGCGCCATCAGCTTGGAAGGGAGCTCCTACGAGCAGTACTTC. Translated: CAISLEGSSYEQYF.

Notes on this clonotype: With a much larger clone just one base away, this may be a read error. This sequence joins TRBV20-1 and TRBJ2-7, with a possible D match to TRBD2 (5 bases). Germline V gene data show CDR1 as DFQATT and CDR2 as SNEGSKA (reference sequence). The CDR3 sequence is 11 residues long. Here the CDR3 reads CSTREYYEQYF. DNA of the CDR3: TGCAGTACTAGGGAGTACTACGAGCAGTACTTC.

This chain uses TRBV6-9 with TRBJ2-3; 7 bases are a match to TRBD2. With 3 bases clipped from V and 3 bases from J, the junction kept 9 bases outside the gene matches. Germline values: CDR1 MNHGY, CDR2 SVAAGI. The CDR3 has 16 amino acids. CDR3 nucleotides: TGTGCCAGCAGTTACGTAGCGGGCCTCAGTACAGATACGCAGTATTTT. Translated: CASSYVAGLSTDTQYF.